The 17 T cell receptor beta chains given below trace back to one sample, sequenced in a study of T cell changes during pregnancy in multiple sclerosis. Some clones are missing from TCRdb's copy, which holds only in-frame ones; the method was immunoSEQ multiplex PCR. The sample carries about 55,000 clones, about 90% recorded once. Sequences were derived from CD4+ T cells from peripheral blood mononuclear cells, sampled in the first trimester of pregnancy. Receptors were obtained from a female donor with multiple sclerosis, enrolled in a pregnancy study.

The rearrangement uses TRBV7-2 and TRBJ2-5; 7 nucleotides agree with TRBD1. CDR1 SGHTA and CDR2 FQGNSA come from the germline V gene. V lost 5 bases and J lost 2; bases outside the gene matches: 5. CDR3 length: 14 amino acids. In DNA form, the CDR3 reads TGTGCCAGCAGCCGCTGGACAGGACAAGAGACCCAGTACTTC. It codes for CASSRWTGQETQYF.

This clone has a single count. V gene TRBV2 combines with J gene TRBJ2-3; tentatively, D is TRBD2 (6 bases). The V end lost 6 bases, the J end lost 5 bases, and 9 bases lay between the germline ends. In germline, CDR1 is SNHLY, CDR2 FYNNEI. This CDR3 contains 12 residues. The CDR3 nucleotides read TGTGCCAGCAGGACTAGTGTAGATACGCAGTATTTT. It encodes CASRTSVDTQYF. The whole variable domain, filled in from reference TRBV2 and TRBJ2-3, reads EPEVTQTPSHQVTQMGQEVILRCVPISNHLYFYWYRQILGQKVEFLVSFYNNEISEKSEIFDDQFSVERPDGSNFTLKIRSTKLEDSAMYFCASRTSVDTQYFGPGTRLTVL.

The chain uses TRBV30 and TRBJ2-1; no clear D. This CDR3 spans 11 amino acids. Trimming left V 3 bases short and J 5 bases short, with 5 bases between. Per germline, CDR1 GTSNPN and CDR2 SVGIG (reference sequence). CDR3 sequence (DNA): TGTGCCTGGAGCCGGGACAATGAGCAGTTCTTC. It yields the protein CAWSRDNEQFF.

This chain connects TRBV28 to TRBJ2-3; D is perhaps TRBD2 (6 bases). The V end lost 6 bases, the J end lost 3 bases, and 13 bases lay between the germline ends. This CDR3 contains 14 residues. Germline V gives CDR1 MDHEN, CDR2 SYDVKM. The CDR3 DNA reads TGTGCCAGCAGGGTTGGGGGGAGGACAGATACGCAGTATTTT. Residues: CASRVGGRTDTQYF.

This chain links TRBV9 with TRBJ2-5; 8 bases are a match to TRBD2. J was trimmed by 2 bases and V by 0 bases; bases with no gene match: 6. From germline, CDR1 is SGDLS and CDR2 YYNGEE. This CDR3 spans 16 amino acids. The CDR3 sequence: CASSVAAGVGQETQYF. For the CDR3, the DNA is TGTGCCAGCAGCGTAGCAGCGGGAGTAGGGCAAGAGACCCAGTACTTC.

This clone has a single count. The chain carries TRBV5-1 and TRBJ2-7; possibly TRBD1 for D (5 bases). V was pared by 3 bases and J by 0 bases, with 16 bases between. The length of the CDR3 is 16 residues. Germline values: CDR1 SGHRS, CDR2 YFSETQ. CDR3 sequence (DNA): TGCGCCAGCAGCTCCCAAGGGGAAAGGTACTCCTACGAGCAGTACTTC. Translated: CASSSQGERYSYEQYF.

V gene TRBV5-6 combines with J gene TRBJ2-1, with 7 bases fitting TRBD1. Germline V gene sequence: CDR1 SGHDT, CDR2 YYEEEE. The J segment lost 8 bases and the V segment lost 3 bases, leaving 8 bases of the junction unmatched. This CDR3 region has 14 residues. The CDR3 nucleotides are TGTGCCAGCAGCTCGGTGAAGGGGGCGTATGAGCAGTTCTTC. The encoded protein is CASSSVKGAYEQFF.

This clone was recorded only once. The chain combines TRBV6-1 with TRBJ2-7, with 8 nucleotides matching TRBD2. The junction had 6 bases not matched to a gene; V was cut back by 3 bases and J by 2 bases. Germline CDR1 is MNHNS and CDR2 is SASEGT. CDR3 length: 15 residues. The DNA for the CDR3 is TGTGCCAGCAGTGACCCGGGACTAGAGGCCTACGAGCAGTACTTC. Translation gives CASSDPGLEAYEQYF.

CDR3: CAISNRGNEQFF. The CDR3 DNA reads as TGTGCCATCAGCAACAGGGGAAATGAGCAGTTCTTC. This chain connects TRBV10-3 to TRBJ2-1; TRBD1 matches at 7 bases. CDR3 length equals 12 residues. Germline lookup yields CDR1 ENHRY and CDR2 SYGVKD. Unmatched junction bases numbered 3, after V lost 6 bases and J lost 7 bases.

The V call is TRBV5-1, the J call TRBJ1-1, with 7 bases lining up with TRBD1. There are 16 residues in the CDR3. Germline CDR1 reads SGHRS; CDR2 reads YFSETQ. Trimming at V came to 0 bases and at J to 1 base, leaving 6 bases not matched to a gene. The CDR3 is CASSLAGGSGNTEAFF. CDR3 DNA: TGCGCCAGCAGCTTGGCAGGGGGGTCAGGGAACACTGAAGCTTTCTTT.

This clone was seen a few times. The chain links TRBV4-3 to TRBJ1-4, with a tentative D call TRBD1 (5 bases). Germline lookup yields CDR1 LGHNA and CDR2 YSLEER. V dropped 4 bases and J dropped 8 bases, with 20 bases sitting between them. This CDR3 has 16 residues. The CDR3 region has the DNA TGCGCCAGCAGCCTCCTGAGCGAGGGAGGGGACGAAAAACTGTTTTTT. Protein: CASSLLSEGGDEKLFF.

This rearrangement joins TRBV30 to TRBJ2-7; TRBD2 aligns across 8 bases. The germline CDR1 and CDR2 sequences are GTSNPN and SVGIG (reference sequence). CDR3 length equals 14 residues. V gave up 3 bases and J gave up 3 bases; unmatched junction bases: 7. CDR3 region: CAWRKLAGGYEQYF. The CDR3 coding sequence is TGTGCCTGGAGGAAACTGGCGGGAGGCTACGAGCAGTACTTC.

This clone was detected only once. The V call is TRBV7-9, the J call TRBJ2-7; 9 bases are shared with TRBD1. Germline CDR1 reads SEHNR; CDR2 reads FQNEAQ (reference sequence). Germline trimming cut 5 bases from V and 5 bases from J; bases unmatched to any gene: 7. This CDR3 spans 14 amino acids. The DNA for the CDR3 is TGTGCCAGCAGCCCTGGGACAGGGTCTAACGAGCAGTACTTC. Encoded protein: CASSPGTGSNEQYF. Full variable domain (remainder filled in from reference TRBV7-9 and TRBJ2-7): DTGVSQNPRHKITKRGQNVTFRCDPISEHNRLYWYRQTLGQGPEFLTYFQNEAQLEKSRLLSDRFSAERPKGSFSTLEIQRTEQGDSAMYLCASSPGTGSNEQYFGPGTRLTVT.

The rearrangement joins TRBV10-3 to TRBJ2-3; D perhaps matches TRBD1 (6 bases). V shed 6 bases and J shed 0 bases, with 7 bases lying between them. CDR1 is ENHRY, CDR2 SYGVKD, per germline. This CDR3 is 13 amino acids long. CDR3 loop: CAIRGQSTDTQYF. The CDR3 DNA follows: TGTGCCATCAGGGGACAAAGCACAGATACGCAGTATTTT.

The chain employs TRBV29-1 and TRBJ1-2; D gene ambiguous. This CDR3 region has 14 residues. Germline CDR1 and CDR2: SQVTM and ANQGSEA. The germline V and J ends were trimmed by 3 bases and 4 bases, with 15 bases remaining between them. The CDR3 here is CSVDPRGVVYGYTF. As DNA, the CDR3 is TGCAGCGTTGATCCCCGGGGAGTCGTCTATGGCTACACCTTC.

The CDR3: CASSKQGSEKLFF. CDR3 bases: TGTGCCAGCAGCAAACAGGGAAGTGAAAAACTGTTTTTT. The chain joins TRBV7-9 to TRBJ1-4; possibly TRBD1 for D (6 bases). V gave up 5 bases and J gave up 7 bases, with 11 bases separating them. The germline V gene has CDR1 SEHNR and CDR2 FQNEAQ (reference sequence). CDR3 length: 13 amino acids.

The rearrangement links TRBV2 to TRBJ2-1, with 7 bases lining up with TRBD2. The CDR3 is made up of 14 amino acids. The V and J ends lost 1 base and 7 bases, in that order; junction bases with no gene match: 4. Germline assignment: CDR1 SNHLY and CDR2 FYNNEI. The CDR3, as DNA: TGTGCCAGCAGTGAAGGTGGGGGGGGAAATGAGCAGTTCTTC. The encoded protein is CASSEGGGGNEQFF.